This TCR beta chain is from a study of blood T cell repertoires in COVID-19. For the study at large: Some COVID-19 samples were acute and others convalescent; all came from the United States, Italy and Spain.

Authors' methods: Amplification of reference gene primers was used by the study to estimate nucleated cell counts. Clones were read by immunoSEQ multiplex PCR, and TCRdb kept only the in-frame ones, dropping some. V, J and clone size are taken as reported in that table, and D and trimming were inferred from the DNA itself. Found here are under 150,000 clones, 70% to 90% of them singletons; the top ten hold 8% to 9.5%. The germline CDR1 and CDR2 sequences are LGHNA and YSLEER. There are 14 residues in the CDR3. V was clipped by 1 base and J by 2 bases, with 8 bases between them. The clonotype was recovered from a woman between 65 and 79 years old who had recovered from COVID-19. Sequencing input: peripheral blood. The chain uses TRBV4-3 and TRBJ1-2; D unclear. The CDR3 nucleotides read TGCGCCAGCAGCCAAGGTGCGGCAAACTATGGCTACACCTTC. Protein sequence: CASSQGAANYGYTF.